Each of the 14 T cell receptor beta chains below was sequenced from the same sample in a study of T cells in Graves' hyperthyroidism and ophthalmopathy. TCR beta CDR3 sequences were amplified from RNA transcripts. When the TCR CDR3 underwent first-round RT-PCR, the HTBI primer set was used. Using its own MiXCR run on the multiplex PCR reads, TCRdb lists one record per CDR3 protein. The sample has approximately 600,000 distinct CDR3 sequences; around 20% are singletons. The sequenced sample consisted of blood. These receptors all stem from a man aged 25 to 40 with Graves' ophthalmopathy.

This clonotype was seen more than once but under ten times. J is TRBJ1-6 and V is TRBV18; D possibly corresponds to TRBD1 (6 bases). The germline gives CDR1 KGHSH, CDR2 LQKENI. The ends were cut back, 0 bases at V and 5 bases at J, with 14 bases in the middle. This CDR3 comprises 17 residues. CDR3 region: CASSPPGGALNNSPLHF. CDR3 in DNA: TGTGCCAGCTCACCACCGGGGGGCGCCCTAAATAATTCACCCCTCCACTTT.

There are a few counts of this clonotype. This sequence joins TRBV28 and TRBJ2-3, with 12 positions matching TRBD2. The germline V gene encodes CDR1 MDHEN and CDR2 SYDVKM. CDR3 length: 20 amino acids. V gave up 5 bases and J gave up 3 bases; unmatched junction bases: 18. DNA for the CDR3: TGTGCCAGCAGTCCGCTCTTCCCGGTTCTAGCGGGAGGGCCGACAGATACGCAGTATTTT. Its protein is CASSPLFPVLAGGPTDTQYF.

This clonotype has at least ten counts. The chain uses TRBV20-1 and TRBJ2-2; 9 bases are shared with TRBD2. V trimming: 1 base; J trimming: 5 bases; junction bases outside the gene matches: 11. Germline-derived CDR1 and CDR2 are DFQATT and SNEGSKA (reference sequence). The CDR3 spans 17 residues. The CDR3 coding sequence is TGCAGTGCTAGAGGGGGGCTCGGAGCGGGAGGTACCGGGGAGCTGTTTTTT. Its translation is CSARGGLGAGGTGELFF.

This clonotype turned up a few times. The chain couples TRBV5-1 to TRBJ2-1; D possibly corresponds to TRBD1 (6 bases). CDR1 SGHRS and CDR2 YFSETQ come from the germline V gene. CDR3 size: 17 residues. Trimming removed 1 base from V and 6 bases from J, with 20 bases in between. In nucleotides, the CDR3 is TGCGCCAGCAGCTTGATGAGCACTCTTGTGGGGGCCAATGAGCAGTTCTTC. Protein: CASSLMSTLVGANEQFF.

This chain joins TRBV6-2 or TRBV6-3 and TRBJ1-1; D gene ambiguous. Germline CDR1 is MNHEY and CDR2 is SVGEGT. Trimming stripped 2 bases from V and 3 bases from J, with 7 bases between. The CDR3 sequence is 13 residues long. This CDR3 reads CASSYGFDTEAFF. The CDR3 DNA reads TGTGCCAGCAGTTACGGGTTCGACACTGAAGCTTTCTTT.

This clonotype was seen ten or more times. This sequence joins TRBV11-2 and TRBJ2-3; TRBD2 might be the D (5 bases). The CDR3 consists of 13 residues. Trimming left V 7 bases short and J 4 bases short, with 12 bases between. The germline V gene has CDR1 SGHAT and CDR2 FQNNGV. The CDR3 here is CASIPRGSDTQYF. The CDR3 coding sequence is TGTGCCAGCATCCCCCGGGGATCAGATACGCAGTATTTT.

Points on this clonotype: This could be a read error, since a much larger clone is one nucleotide away. V gene TRBV28 combines with J gene TRBJ2-7; 13 bases align to TRBD2. CDR1 is MDHEN, CDR2 SYDVKM, per germline. The V gene end was trimmed by 5 bases and the J gene end by 0 bases; junction bases not matched to a gene: 10. There are 18 residues in the CDR3. In nucleotides, the CDR3 is TGTGCCAGCAGTCCGACAGGGGGACTAGCGGGGAACTCCTACGAGCAGTACTTC. Translation: CASSPTGGLAGNSYEQYF.

This clonotype showed up many times. The V gene is TRBV30, the J gene TRBJ2-2; D gene ambiguous. The CDR3 runs to 13 residues. V was cut by 5 bases and J by 5 bases, with 12 bases left in between. Germline loops: CDR1 GTSNPN, CDR2 SVGIG (reference sequence). The chain's CDR3 is CAWRAKLTGELFF. The CDR3 coding sequence is TGTGCCTGGCGAGCAAAATTGACCGGGGAGCTGTTTTTT.

Details on this clonotype: Its ends do not fully match the called genes, so a read error is possible. The chain joins TRBV7-7 to TRBJ2-2; a possible D gene is TRBD2 (5 bases). The CDR3 sequence is 14 residues long. Germline values: CDR1 SSHAT, CDR2 FNYEAQ (reference sequence). The CDR3 protein is CASSLAPGTGELFF. DNA of the CDR3: TGTGCTAGCAGCTTAGCGCCGGGCACCGGGGAGCTGTTTTTT. Supplemented by reference TRBV7-7 and TRBJ2-2, the full variable domain reads GAGVSQSPRYKVTKRGQDVTLRCDPISSHATLYWYQQALGQGPEFLTYFNYEAQPDKSGLPSDRFSAERPEGSISTLTIQRTEQRDSAMYRCASSLAPGTGELFFGEGSRLTVL.

This clonotype was recorded at least ten times. V usage is TRBV18 and J usage is TRBJ1-1, with D uncertain. The V gene lost 4 bases and the J gene lost 1 base, with 10 bases spanning the gap. The CDR3 length is 14 residues. CDR1 and CDR2 (germline): KGHSH, LQKENI. The CDR3: CASSQLGRNTEAFF. The DNA of the CDR3 is TGTGCCAGCTCACAATTAGGACGGAACACTGAAGCTTTCTTT.

This clonotype has just a few counts. The chain combines TRBV29-1 with TRBJ2-2, with 8 nucleotides matching TRBD2. Germline V gene lookup returns CDR1 SQVTM and CDR2 ANQGSEA. With 7 bases clipped from V and 1 base from J, the junction kept 5 bases outside the gene matches. The CDR3 sequence is 14 residues long. The DNA for the CDR3 is TGCAGCGCCTTAGCGGGATTGAACACCGGGGAGCTGTTTTTT. Translated: CSALAGLNTGELFF.

This chain joins TRBV29-1 and TRBJ2-7; D is ambiguous. CDR3 length: 9 amino acids. Germline V gives CDR1 SQVTM, CDR2 ANQGSEA. Trimming took 6 bases from V and 6 from J, leaving 6 bases between them. The CDR3 loop reads CSVPPEQYF. The CDR3 nucleotides read TGCAGCGTCCCCCCCGAGCAGTACTTC.

This clonotype was counted once. At one end, the junction sequence differs from germline, possibly due to a read error. The J gene is TRBJ1-5, the V gene TRBV7-8; 7 nucleotides match TRBD1. CDR1 and CDR2 (germline): SGHVS, FQNEAQ. The CDR3 runs 15 residues. The CDR3 reads CASSLGSGKGQPRHF. CDR3 DNA sequence: TGTGCCAGCAGCCTGGGTAGCGGAAAGGGACAGCCCCGGCATTTT.

Remarks on this clonotype: One end of the junction fails to match germline, which may point to a read error. The chain links TRBV5-1 to TRBJ2-7, with 7 positions matching TRBD1. CDR3 length equals 15 residues. CDR1 is SGHRS, CDR2 YFSETQ, per germline. CDR3 nucleotides: TGTGCCAGCAGCTTGGCAGGGGGATTGGGCTACGAGCAGTACTTC. Translating gives CASSLAGGLGYEQYF.